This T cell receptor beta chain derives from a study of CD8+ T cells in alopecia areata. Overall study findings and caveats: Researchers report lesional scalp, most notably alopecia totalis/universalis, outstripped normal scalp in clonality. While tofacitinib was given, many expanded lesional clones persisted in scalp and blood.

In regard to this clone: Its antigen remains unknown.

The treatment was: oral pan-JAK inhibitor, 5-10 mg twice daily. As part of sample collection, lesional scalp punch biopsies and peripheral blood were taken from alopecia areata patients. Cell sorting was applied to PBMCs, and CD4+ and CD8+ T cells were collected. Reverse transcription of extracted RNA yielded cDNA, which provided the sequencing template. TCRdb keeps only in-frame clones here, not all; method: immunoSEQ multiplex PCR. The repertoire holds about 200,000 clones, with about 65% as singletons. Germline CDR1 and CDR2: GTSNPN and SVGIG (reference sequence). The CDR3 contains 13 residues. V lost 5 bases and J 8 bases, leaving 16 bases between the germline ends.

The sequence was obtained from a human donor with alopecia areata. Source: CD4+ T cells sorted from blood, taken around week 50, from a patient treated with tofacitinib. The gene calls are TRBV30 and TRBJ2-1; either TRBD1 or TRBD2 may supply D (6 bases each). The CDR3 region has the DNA TGTGCCTGGGGGCCGGGGGCCTGGGATGAGCAGTTCTTC. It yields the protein CAWGPGAWDEQFF.